This T cell receptor beta chain was profiled in a study of metastatic and nonmetastatic thyroid tumors (dated by TCRdb to 2019 to 2021). Regarding the complete study: Repertoires were compared across peripheral blood and tumor or nodule tissue samples from malignant and benign thyroid patients.

No patient had received any treatment before thyroid surgery. The study retrospectively analysed patient clinical samples collected from the early 2010s to the late 2010s using T-cell receptor beta sequencing. This clone was counted a few times. What this receptor recognizes is not known. Per-nucleotide qualities are absent, and no much larger clonotype sits a single base away. Reading the germline V gene gives CDR1 ENHRY and CDR2 SYGVKD. Reading from cysteine to phenylalanine, the CDR3 counts 13 amino acids. CDR3 DNA is the only sequence kept; it has 39 bases, read in frame from the first base. Trimming at the junction amounts to 0 bases on V and 7 bases on J, and the germline ends lie 7 bases apart. Study-level results and caveats: TCR beta diversity was reported as significantly higher in malignant tumors than in benign nodules, in both blood and tumor samples.

Library construction relied on PCR. TCRdb names Illumina HiSeq 4000 as the instrument used. High-throughput sequencing was used to profile the CDR3 region of the TCR beta-chain in every patient. In the paper's pipeline: Drawing on CDR3 differences between clinicopathological groups, the researchers built a classifier meant to tell apart patients with distant-metastatic papillary thyroid cancer. The Shannon index was used to measure repertoire diversity, and the Morisita-Horn index was used to measure how similar tumor and blood repertoires were. TCRdb took the public reads, trimmed them with fastp at Q25, ran MiXCR for clone calling and kept in-frame beta chains. TCRdb's processing, not the study's, gives the V and J calls here. This sample is represented by fewer than 8,500 clones; 18% of them were singletons. The top ten clonotypes cover 24% of the sample.

Sequencing used adjacent normal tissue. This receptor was taken from a male donor with papillary thyroid cancer or a benign thyroid nodule (not recorded which). Some clones in this sample may be carry-over from other donors' samples. The chain uses TRBV10-3 and TRBJ1-5; no D gene call is confident. The CDR3 has the sequence CAISESELQPQHF. The DNA sequence reads TGTGCCATCAGTGAGTCTGAGTTGCAGCCCCAGCATTTT.